The next 25 T cell receptor beta chains were all read from a single sample in a study of blood T cell repertoires in COVID-19. Sequencing was performed with immunoSEQ multiplex PCR; in TCRdb, only in-frame clones are kept and a portion is missing. Found here are a few hundred thousand clones, around 90% of them singletons; the top ten hold under 7%. The sample consisted of PBMCs or T cells enriched from blood (not recorded which). Every receptor here comes from a woman aged 40-49 years who had recovered from COVID-19.

J is TRBJ2-3 and V is TRBV11-3; TRBD2 aligns across 7 bases. The CDR3 spans 13 residues. CDR1 is SGHNT, CDR2 YENEEA, per germline. The V gene end was trimmed by 6 bases and the J gene end by 6 bases; junction bases not matched to a gene: 6. The CDR3, as DNA: TGTGCCAGCAGGCTGGGGGGAGGGGATACGCAGTATTTT. Protein: CASRLGGGDTQYF.

The V gene is TRBV15, the J gene TRBJ2-1; TRBD2 aligns across 8 bases. The trim removed 3 bases at V and 9 bases at J, leaving 16 bases unmatched. Germline V gives CDR1 LNHNV, CDR2 YYDKDF (reference sequence). The CDR3 is 17 amino acids. DNA for the CDR3: TGTGCCACCAGCAGTCATGCTGGGACTAGTACATTGGGTGAGCAGTTCTTC. Translated, it gives CATSSHAGTSTLGEQFF.

In this sample, this clone turned up once. The sample carries other DNA sequences with the same CDR3. The chain carries TRBV7-3 and TRBJ1-1; TRBD1 might be the D (5 bases). Trimming took off 5 bases at V and 1 base at J, with 8 bases between the two ends. This CDR3 spans 13 amino acids. Germline assignment: CDR1 SGHTA and CDR2 FQGTGA. DNA for the CDR3: TGTGCCAGCAGCCTGCAGGGGAACACTGAAGCTTTCTTT. It is translated as CASSLQGNTEAFF.

This sequence joins TRBV7-9 and TRBJ1-4, with TRBD1 matching 7 bases. CDR1 is SEHNR and CDR2 is FQNEAQ in the germline V gene (reference sequence). The CDR3 runs 15 residues. With V trimmed by 1 base and J by 4 bases, 3 bases remained unmatched. CDR3 nucleotides: TGTGCCAGCAGCTTAGGTGGGACAGATAATGAAAAACTGTTTTTT. The encoded protein is CASSLGGTDNEKLFF.

This chain connects TRBV14 to TRBJ1-1; D perhaps matches TRBD1 (5 bases). V lost 3 bases and J 4 bases, leaving 12 bases between the germline ends. Germline-derived CDR1 and CDR2 are SGHDN and FVKESK. The CDR3 spans 14 residues. The CDR3 spells CASSQYRPPTEAFF. The CDR3 DNA is TGTGCCAGCAGCCAGTACAGGCCCCCCACTGAAGCTTTCTTT. The entire variable domain, with the rest obtained from reference TRBV14 and TRBJ1-1, is as follows: EAGVTQFPSHSVIEKGQTVTLRCDPISGHDNLYWYRRVMGKEIKFLLHFVKESKQDESGMPNNRFLAERTGGTYSTLKVQPAELEDSGVYFCASSQYRPPTEAFFGQGTRLTVV.

This clone has only a few counts. This chain connects TRBV11-2 to TRBJ2-7, with 7 nucleotides matching TRBD1. J was trimmed by 4 bases and V by 1 base; bases with no gene match: 7. The CDR3 length is 15 residues. Germline V gives CDR1 SGHAT, CDR2 FQNNGV. In DNA, the CDR3 is TGTGCCAGCAGCTTAGGCCAGACAGGGATGTACGAGCAGTACTTC. Amino acids: CASSLGQTGMYEQYF.

This chain connects TRBV11-2 to TRBJ2-7, with TRBD1 identical over 9 bases. J was trimmed by 0 bases and V by 5 bases; bases with no gene match: 5. CDR3 length: 15 amino acids. CDR1 is SGHAT and CDR2 is FQNNGV in the germline V gene. The CDR3 spells CASSPGQGLSYEQYF. CDR3 nucleotide sequence: TGTGCCAGCAGCCCGGGACAGGGCCTCTCCTACGAGCAGTACTTC.

This clone appeared many times. J is TRBJ2-5 and V is TRBV6-2 or TRBV6-3; TRBD2 aligns across 13 bases. Germline-derived CDR1 and CDR2 are MNHEY and SVGEGT. The CDR3 consists of 14 residues. Trimming at V came to 2 bases and at J to 13 bases, leaving 7 bases not matched to a gene. The CDR3 region is CASSYIGLAGVRYF. CDR3 nucleotide sequence: TGTGCCAGCAGTTACATCGGACTAGCGGGAGTTAGGTACTTC.

The chain joins TRBV7-2 to TRBJ2-3, with D possibly TRBD1 on 5 matching bases. The CDR3 is made up of 14 amino acids. Germline CDR1 and CDR2: SGHTA and FQGNSA. V gave up 4 bases and J gave up 4 bases, with 12 bases separating them. The CDR3 DNA follows: TGTGCCAGCAGCTCACTTGGGGCAGCAGATACGCAGTATTTT. Protein sequence: CASSSLGAADTQYF. Drawing the rest from reference TRBV7-2 and TRBJ2-3, the complete variable domain is GAGVSQSPSNKVTEKGKDVELRCDPISGHTALYWYRQSLGQGLEFLIYFQGNSAPDKSGLPSDRFSAERTGGSVSTLTIQRTQQEDSAVYLCASSSLGAADTQYFGPGTRLTVL.

About this clone: The germline gene is not matched at one end of the junction; a read error may be the cause. This chain uses TRBV7-7 with TRBJ2-7; 12 nucleotides match TRBD1. The CDR3 loop spans 14 amino acids. Per the germline V gene, CDR1 is SSHAT and CDR2 is FNYEAQ (reference sequence). CDR3 residues: CASSPGQGALQQYF. DNA of the CDR3: TGTGCTAGCAGCCCGGGACAGGGGGCACTTCAGCAGTACTTC. The entire variable domain, with the rest obtained from reference TRBV7-7 and TRBJ2-7, is as follows: GAGVSQSPRYKVTKRGQDVTLRCDPISSHATLYWYQQALGQGPEFLTYFNYEAQPDKSGLPSDRFSAERPEGSISTLTIQRTEQRDSAMYRCASSPGQGALQQYFGPGTRLTVT.

The V call is TRBV19, the J call TRBJ1-6, with TRBD1 as a possible D gene (6 bases). The CDR3 loop spans 13 amino acids. Germline CDR1 is LNHDA and CDR2 is SQIVND (reference sequence). V lost 10 bases and J 0 bases, leaving 7 bases between the germline ends. Here the CDR3 reads CAIGGSYNSPLHF. CDR3 nucleotides: TGTGCCATAGGGGGCTCCTATAATTCACCCCTCCACTTT.

This clone was seen just once. This sequence joins TRBV4-3 and TRBJ2-1; 9 nucleotides align to TRBD2. The CDR3 extends over 17 amino acids. Trimming removed 1 base from V and 1 base from J; junction bases left unmatched: 5. The germline V gene has CDR1 LGHNA and CDR2 YSLEER. DNA for the CDR3: TGCGCCAGCAGCCAAGGCCCCACTAGCGGGTCCTACAATGAGCAGTTCTTC. Translated, it gives CASSQGPTSGSYNEQFF.

Turning to this clone: One end of the junction does not line up with germline, which may come from a read error. V and J are TRBV7-7 and TRBJ2-7; no clear D gene. The CDR3 runs 15 residues. Germline V CDR1 and CDR2: SSHAT, FNYEAQ (reference sequence). The CDR3 sequence is CASSSSFTEFYEQYF. CDR3 DNA sequence: TGTGCTAGCAGCTCATCCTTCACGGAGTTCTACGAGCAGTACTTC.

The chain carries TRBV29-1 and TRBJ2-3; weak D call: TRBD2 (6 bases). Germline V gives CDR1 SQVTM, CDR2 ANQGSEA. CDR3 length equals 14 residues. V dropped 7 bases and J dropped 5 bases, with 19 bases sitting between them. The CDR3 reads CSAGEGAPVDTQYF. The DNA for the CDR3 is TGCAGCGCGGGGGAAGGGGCGCCGGTAGATACGCAGTATTTT.

This clone has a handful of counts. This chain connects TRBV6-6 to TRBJ1-6; possible D gene TRBD1, 5 bases. Trimming left V 2 bases short and J 14 bases short, with 16 bases between. CDR1 and CDR2 from the germline V gene are MNHNY and SVGAGI (reference sequence). The CDR3 extends over 14 amino acids. The chain's CDR3 is CASSYTTGTDTLHF. Written as DNA, the CDR3 is TGTGCCAGCAGTTACACAACAGGCACCGACACCCTCCACTTT.

The chain is built from TRBV7-8 and TRBJ1-2; D is perhaps TRBD1 (6 bases). Germline V gene sequence: CDR1 SGHVS, CDR2 FQNEAQ. The CDR3 spans 14 residues. V was shortened by 6 bases and J by 8 bases, with 19 bases between the two germline ends. CDR3 coding DNA: TGTGCCAGCAGGCAGACGCCAGGGGCCGGGGGCTACACCTTC. Its translation is CASRQTPGAGGYTF.

This chain connects TRBV18 to TRBJ2-1, with 7 nucleotides matching TRBD1. This CDR3 contains 11 residues. Germline CDR1 reads KGHSH; CDR2 reads LQKENI. V trimming: 3 bases; J trimming: 11 bases; junction bases outside the gene matches: 1. The CDR3: CASSPGQKQFF. CDR3 nucleotides: TGTGCCAGCTCACCGGGACAGAAGCAGTTCTTC.

The chain recombines TRBV4-1 with TRBJ2-1; 9 nucleotides match TRBD2. CDR1 MGHRA and CDR2 YSYEKL come from the germline V gene. V gave up 1 base and J gave up 4 bases; unmatched junction bases: 5. The CDR3 runs 16 residues. The CDR3 sequence is CASSQVAGVRYNEQFF. The CDR3, as DNA: TGCGCCAGCAGCCAAGTAGCGGGAGTGAGGTACAATGAGCAGTTCTTC.

The chain carries TRBV9 and TRBJ2-1; D unresolved. The length of the CDR3 is 15 residues. The germline gives CDR1 SGDLS, CDR2 YYNGEE. Trimming cost V 3 bases and J 0 bases, with 10 bases left between them. The CDR3 DNA reads as TGTGCCAGCAGCGCGACTGCTAACTCCTACAATGAGCAGTTCTTC. Encoded protein: CASSATANSYNEQFF.

This chain connects TRBV5-5 to TRBJ2-7; D is uncertain. CDR1 is SGHKS, CDR2 YYEKEE, per germline (reference sequence). CDR3 size: 11 residues. The ends were cut back, 2 bases at V and 6 bases at J, with 6 bases in the middle. The CDR3 here is CASSLLGEQYF. The CDR3 DNA sequence: TGTGCCAGCAGCTTACTCGGCGAGCAGTACTTC.

The chain joins TRBV27 to TRBJ2-5; 13 bases map to TRBD2. The V segment lost 6 bases and the J segment 13 bases; nucleotides outside the gene matches: 17. The CDR3 is 16 residues long. Germline V gene data show CDR1 as MNHEY and CDR2 as SMNVEV (reference sequence). The CDR3 spells CASRAGAGLAGWSLYF. The CDR3 nucleotides read TGTGCCAGCAGGGCCGGGGCGGGACTAGCGGGGTGGAGCCTGTACTTC.

This clone was seen a single time. The chain has TRBV7-2 and TRBJ1-6, with 9 bases matching TRBD1. CDR3 length equals 18 residues. J gave up 8 bases and V 5 bases, and 16 bases lay outside the gene matches. CDR1 SGHTA and CDR2 FQGNSA come from the germline V gene. The CDR3 loop is CASSGRDRARSRDSPLHF. The DNA for the CDR3 is TGTGCCAGCAGCGGTCGGGACAGGGCGAGGAGTAGGGATTCACCCCTCCACTTT.

The chain carries TRBV3-1 (or the pseudogene TRBV3-2) and TRBJ2-1; maybe TRBD2 (6 bases). CDR1 and CDR2 (germline): LGHDT, YNNKEL (reference sequence). Between the trimmed V and J ends, which lost 3 bases and 9 bases, there was a span of 21 bases. The CDR3 spans 16 residues. CDR3 amino acids: CASSQSPGVRDGEQFF. The CDR3, as DNA: TGTGCCAGCAGCCAGTCCCCGGGAGTCAGGGATGGTGAGCAGTTCTTC.

Note on this clone: Other DNA sequences in the sample encode the same CDR3. The chain uses TRBV4-3 and TRBJ2-2, with 10 bases lining up with TRBD2. V was clipped by 0 bases and J by 6 bases; unmatched bases: 1. The CDR3 is 15 amino acids. Per the germline V gene, CDR1 is LGHNA and CDR2 is YSLEER. CDR3 DNA: TGCGCCAGCAGCCAAGAGCTAGCGGGAGCCGGGGAGCTGTTTTTT. Translated: CASSQELAGAGELFF.

This clone was counted once. V gene TRBV2 combines with J gene TRBJ1-2; 7 bases line up with TRBD1. V trimming: 6 bases; J trimming: 5 bases; junction bases outside the gene matches: 9. Germline V lookup: CDR1 SNHLY, CDR2 FYNNEI. The CDR3 covers 14 residues. The CDR3 sequence: CASSPAGTEYGYTF. The DNA of the CDR3 is TGTGCCAGCAGCCCCGCCGGGACAGAGTATGGCTACACCTTC. The whole variable domain, remainder taken from reference TRBV2 and TRBJ1-2, is EPEVTQTPSHQVTQMGQEVILRCVPISNHLYFYWYRQILGQKVEFLVSFYNNEISEKSEIFDDQFSVERPDGSNFTLKIRSTKLEDSAMYFCASSPAGTEYGYTFGSGTRLTVV.